This is a list of T cell receptor beta chains from one sample in a study of blood T cell repertoires in COVID-19. Data came from immunoSEQ multiplex PCR; TCRdb stores just in-frame clones and leaves some out. The sample records approximately 170,000 clones, 88% being singletons. Sequenced sample: peripheral blood. The receptors derive from a middle-aged man who had recovered from COVID-19. The CDR3 runs from the conserved cysteine through the conserved F or W. D genes are given only for firm matches.

>TRBV4-3|.|TRBJ1-4
TGCGCCAGCAGCCAAGATGCAGCGGGAGATGAAAAACTGTTTTTT
CASSQDAAGDEKLFF
>TRBV7-2|TRBD2|TRBJ2-2
TGTGCCAGCAGCTTCTACCCTAGCGGGGGCGGGGAGCTGTTTTTT
CASSFYPSGGGELFF
>TRBV19|.|TRBJ2-1
TGTGCCAGTAGTATAGTTTTTGCGGGGACCTCACACAATGAGCAGTTCTTC
CASSIVFAGTSHNEQFF
>TRBV5-1|.|TRBJ1-1
TGCGCCAGCAGCTTGTATTACGAGGGGGACACTGAAGCTTTCTTT
CASSLYYEGDTEAFF
>TRBV30|.|TRBJ1-6
TGTGCCTGGAGTGATCGGGATTCACCCCTCCACTTT
CAWSDRDSPLHF
>TRBV7-3|TRBD1|TRBJ1-1
TGTGCCAGCAGCACAGGGGGGAACACTGAAGCTTTCTTT
CASSTGGNTEAFF
>TRBV6-5|.|TRBJ2-3
TGTGCCAGCAGTTACACTTTCACAGATACGCAGTATTTT
CASSYTFTDTQYF
>TRBV5-1|TRBD2|TRBJ2-2
TGCGCCAGCAGCCCGGGCCCTAGCGGGACTCACACCGGGGAGCTGTTTTTT
CASSPGPSGTHTGELFF
>TRBV7-9|TRBD2|TRBJ2-7
TGTGCCAGCAGCTTAGTTGGCGGGGGGGCCGAGCAGTACTTC
CASSLVGGGAEQYF
>TRBV10-1|TRBD2|TRBJ2-3
TGCGCCACCGACAAACCCCCGGGACTAGCGGTCACAGATACGCAGTATTTT
CATDKPPGLAVTDTQYF